This TCR beta chain was documented in a study of identical twins. General observations from the study: Models predicted too little out-of-frame TCR alpha sharing in monozygotic twins. There is a chance that invariant MAIT and iNKT cells partially muddied zero-insertion analyses. Cord blood's abundant beta clonotypes had fewer insertions, unlike memory repertoires.

The table lists this clonotype with many counts. Antigen specificity is unknown. Germline V CDR1 and CDR2: DFQATT, SNEGSKA (reference sequence). The V gene lost 1 base and the J gene lost 4 bases, with 2 bases spanning the gap. The CDR3 loop spans 12 amino acids. TCRdb independently ran MiXCR on the 5' RACE reads; one entry per CDR3 protein. The sample gives hundreds of thousands of distinct CDR3 sequences, approximately 8% of which show up once; roughly 2% is in the top ten. This sample was shared with a second study, whose subject was yellow fever vaccine responses in identical twins. That report notes: Twins reportedly showed a vaccine T cell response that seemed partly convergent and partly personalized.

Sequenced material: memory (CD45RO+) T cells sorted from blood. V is TRBV20-1 and J is TRBJ2-6; D gene uncertain. This TCR came from a woman between 18 and 30 years old in good health. Here the CDR3 reads CSARGGANVLTF. As DNA, the CDR3 is TGCAGTGCTAGAGGGGGGGCCAACGTCCTGACTTTC.